The present entry profiles one T cell receptor (beta chain) with its context. The CDR3 sequence is 14 residues long. The V gene's germline CDR1 is KGHSH and CDR2 LQKENI. V trimming: 3 bases; J trimming: 8 bases; junction bases outside the gene matches: 5. These data originate in a study of T cell responses to AZD1222 COVID-19 vaccine. Clones were sequenced by immunoSEQ multiplex PCR, and TCRdb holds only the in-frame ones, with some missing. The table lists nearly 35,000 clones, approximately 86% of them singletons. The source is an adult in good health. V and J are TRBV18 and TRBJ1-4; 8 positions match TRBD1. Material: peripheral blood, obtained on day 0 of AZD1222 vaccination. The CDR3 DNA reads TGTGCCAGCTCACCCGGACAGGGAAACGAAAAACTGTTTTTT. This codes for CASSPGQGNEKLFF.